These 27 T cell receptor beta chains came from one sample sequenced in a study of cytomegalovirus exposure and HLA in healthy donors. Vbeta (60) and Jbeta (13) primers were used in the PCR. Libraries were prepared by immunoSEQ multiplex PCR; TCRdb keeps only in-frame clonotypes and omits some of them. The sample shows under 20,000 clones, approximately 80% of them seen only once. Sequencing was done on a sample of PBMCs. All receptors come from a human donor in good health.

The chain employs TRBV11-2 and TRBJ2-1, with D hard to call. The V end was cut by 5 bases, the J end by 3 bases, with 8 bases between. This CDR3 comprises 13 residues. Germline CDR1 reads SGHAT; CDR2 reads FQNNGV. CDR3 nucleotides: TGTGCCAGCAGCCCCCAGGACTACAATGAGCAGTTCTTC. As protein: CASSPQDYNEQFF.

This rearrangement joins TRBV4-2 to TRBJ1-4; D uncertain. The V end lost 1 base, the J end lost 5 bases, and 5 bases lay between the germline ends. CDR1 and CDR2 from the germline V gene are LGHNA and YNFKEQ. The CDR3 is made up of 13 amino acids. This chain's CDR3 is CASSQGANEKLFF. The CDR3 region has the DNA TGTGCCAGCAGCCAAGGAGCAAATGAAAAACTGTTTTTT.

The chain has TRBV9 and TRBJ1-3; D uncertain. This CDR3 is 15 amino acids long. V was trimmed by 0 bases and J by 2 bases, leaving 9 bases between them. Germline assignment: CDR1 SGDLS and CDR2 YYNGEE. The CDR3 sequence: CASSVAPGTGNTIYF. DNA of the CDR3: TGTGCCAGCAGCGTAGCCCCAGGCACTGGAAACACCATATATTTT.

The chain's CDR3 is CASSARTGASYEQYF. CDR3 nucleotide sequence: TGTGCCAGCAGTGCCCGGACAGGGGCCTCCTACGAGCAGTACTTC. V gene TRBV2 combines with J gene TRBJ2-7; 9 bases are shared with TRBD1. The CDR3 extends over 15 amino acids. V lost 4 bases to trimming and J lost 0 bases; unmatched junction nucleotides: 4. Germline assignment: CDR1 SNHLY and CDR2 FYNNEI.

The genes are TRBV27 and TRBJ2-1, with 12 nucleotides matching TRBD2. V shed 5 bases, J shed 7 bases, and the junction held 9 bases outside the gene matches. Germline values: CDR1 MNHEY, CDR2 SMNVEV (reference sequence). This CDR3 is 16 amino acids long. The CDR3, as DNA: TGTGCCAGCAGTCTGTTATCTAGCGGGGGGGCGAATGAGCAGTTCTTC. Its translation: CASSLLSSGGANEQFF.

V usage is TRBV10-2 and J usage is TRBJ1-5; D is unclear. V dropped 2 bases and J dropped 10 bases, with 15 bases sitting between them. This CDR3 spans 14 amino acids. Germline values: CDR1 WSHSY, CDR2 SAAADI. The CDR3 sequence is CASSENGDSRPQHF. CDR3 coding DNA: TGCGCCAGCAGTGAGAACGGGGATTCTAGACCCCAGCATTTT.

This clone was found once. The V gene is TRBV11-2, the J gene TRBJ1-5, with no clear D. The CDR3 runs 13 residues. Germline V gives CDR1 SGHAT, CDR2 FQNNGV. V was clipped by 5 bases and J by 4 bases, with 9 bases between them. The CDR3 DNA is TGTGCCAGCAGCCGGTTCCCGAATCAGCCCCAGCATTTT. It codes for CASSRFPNQPQHF.

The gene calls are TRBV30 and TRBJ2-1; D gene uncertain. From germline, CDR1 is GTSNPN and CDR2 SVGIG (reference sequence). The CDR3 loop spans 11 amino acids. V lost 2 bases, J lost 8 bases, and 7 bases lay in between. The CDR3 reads CAWSQAHEQFF. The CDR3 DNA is TGTGCCTGGAGTCAGGCCCATGAGCAGTTCTTC.

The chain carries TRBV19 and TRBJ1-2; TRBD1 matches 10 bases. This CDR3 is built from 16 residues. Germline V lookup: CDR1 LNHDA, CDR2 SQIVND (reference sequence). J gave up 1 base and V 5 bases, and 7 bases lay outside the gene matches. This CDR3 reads CASSSVTGGFNYGYTF. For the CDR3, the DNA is TGTGCCAGTAGTTCGGTGACAGGGGGCTTTAACTATGGCTACACCTTC.

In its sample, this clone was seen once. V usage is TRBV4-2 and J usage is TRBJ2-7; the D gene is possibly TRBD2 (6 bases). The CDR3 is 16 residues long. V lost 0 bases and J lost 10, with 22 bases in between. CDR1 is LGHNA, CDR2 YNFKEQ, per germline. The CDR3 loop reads CASSQEAHSGLGIQYF. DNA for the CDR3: TGTGCCAGCAGCCAAGAAGCTCATTCGGGACTGGGGATTCAGTACTTC.

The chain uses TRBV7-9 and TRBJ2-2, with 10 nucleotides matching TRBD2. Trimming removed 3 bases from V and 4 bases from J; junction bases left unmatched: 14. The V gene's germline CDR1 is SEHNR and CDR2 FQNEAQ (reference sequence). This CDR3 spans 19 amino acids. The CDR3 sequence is CASSFTGLAGASGTGELFF. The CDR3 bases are TGTGCCAGCAGCTTCACGGGGCTAGCGGGGGCGTCTGGCACCGGGGAGCTGTTTTTT.

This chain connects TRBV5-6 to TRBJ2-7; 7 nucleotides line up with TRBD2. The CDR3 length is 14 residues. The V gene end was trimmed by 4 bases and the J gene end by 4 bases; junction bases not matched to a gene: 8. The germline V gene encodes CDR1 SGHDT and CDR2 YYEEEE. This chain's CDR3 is CASSSGGGYYEQYF. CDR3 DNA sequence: TGTGCCAGCAGCAGTGGGGGGGGGTATTACGAGCAGTACTTC.

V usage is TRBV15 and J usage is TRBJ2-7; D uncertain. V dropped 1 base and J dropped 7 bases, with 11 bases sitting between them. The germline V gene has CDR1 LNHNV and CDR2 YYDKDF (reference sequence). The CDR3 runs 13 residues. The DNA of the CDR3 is TGTGCCACCAGCAGAGGGAGTCTGAAGGAGCAGTACTTC. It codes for CATSRGSLKEQYF.

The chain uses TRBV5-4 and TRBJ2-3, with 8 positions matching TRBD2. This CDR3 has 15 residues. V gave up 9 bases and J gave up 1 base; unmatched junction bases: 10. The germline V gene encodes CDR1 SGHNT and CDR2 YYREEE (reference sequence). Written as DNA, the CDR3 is TGTGCCACCTTGGGGAGCGGGGGCCGCACAGATACGCAGTATTTT. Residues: CATLGSGGRTDTQYF.

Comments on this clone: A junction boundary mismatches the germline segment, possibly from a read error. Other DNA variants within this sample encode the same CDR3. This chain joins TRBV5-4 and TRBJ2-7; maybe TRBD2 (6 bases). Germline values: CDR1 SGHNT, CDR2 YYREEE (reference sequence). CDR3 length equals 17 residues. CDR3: CASSLGPRGTPRNEQYF. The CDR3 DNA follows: TGTGCCAGCAGTTTGGGACCTCGGGGGACGCCTAGGAACGAGCAGTACTTC.

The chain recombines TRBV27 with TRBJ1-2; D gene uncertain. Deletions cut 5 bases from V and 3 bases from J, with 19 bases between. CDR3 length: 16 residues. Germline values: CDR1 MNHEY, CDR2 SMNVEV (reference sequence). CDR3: CASSPSVGERDYGYTF. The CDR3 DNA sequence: TGTGCCAGCAGTCCCTCTGTGGGAGAGAGAGACTATGGCTACACCTTC.

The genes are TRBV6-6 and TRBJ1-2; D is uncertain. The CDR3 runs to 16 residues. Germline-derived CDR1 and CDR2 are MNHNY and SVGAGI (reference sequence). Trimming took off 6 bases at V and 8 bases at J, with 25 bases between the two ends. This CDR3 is CASRGPTGPESYGYTF. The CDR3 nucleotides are TGTGCCAGCAGGGGCCCCACCGGCCCCGAAAGCTACGGCTACACCTTC.

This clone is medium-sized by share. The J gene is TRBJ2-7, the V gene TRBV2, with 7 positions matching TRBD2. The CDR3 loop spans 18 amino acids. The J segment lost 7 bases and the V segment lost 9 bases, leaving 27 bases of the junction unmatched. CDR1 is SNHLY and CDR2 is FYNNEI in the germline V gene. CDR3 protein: CARSLGPPRGVILGEQYF. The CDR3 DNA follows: TGTGCCAGATCCTTAGGGCCTCCCCGGGGGGTAATCCTCGGGGAGCAGTACTTC.

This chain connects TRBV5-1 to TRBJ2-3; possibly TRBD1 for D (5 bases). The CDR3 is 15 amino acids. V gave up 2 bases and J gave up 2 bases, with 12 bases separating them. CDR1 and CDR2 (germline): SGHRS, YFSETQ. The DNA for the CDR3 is TGCGCCAGCAGCTTTATAGGGGAAAACACAGATACGCAGTATTTT. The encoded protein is CASSFIGENTDTQYF.

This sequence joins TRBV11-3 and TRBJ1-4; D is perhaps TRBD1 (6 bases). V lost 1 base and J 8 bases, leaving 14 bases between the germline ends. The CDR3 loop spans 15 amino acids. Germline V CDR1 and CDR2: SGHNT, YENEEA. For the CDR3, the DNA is TGTGCCAGCAGCTTAGTGCGGGGGGCGAGGGAAAAACTGTTTTTT. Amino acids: CASSLVRGAREKLFF.

CDR3 coding DNA: TGTGCCAGCAGTGAGGTCCGGAATGAGCAGTTCTTC. Encoded protein: CASSEVRNEQFF. The chain uses TRBV25-1 and TRBJ2-1, with D uncertain. Trimming took off 3 bases at V and 7 bases at J, with 7 bases between the two ends. CDR1 is MGHDK, CDR2 SYGVNS, per germline. The CDR3 spans 12 residues.

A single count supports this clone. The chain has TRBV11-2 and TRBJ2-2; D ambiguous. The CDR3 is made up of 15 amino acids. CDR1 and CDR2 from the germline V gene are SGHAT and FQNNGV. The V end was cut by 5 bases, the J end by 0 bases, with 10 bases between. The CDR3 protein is CASSATLANTGELFF. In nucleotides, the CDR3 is TGTGCCAGCAGCGCGACACTGGCGAACACCGGGGAGCTGTTTTTT.

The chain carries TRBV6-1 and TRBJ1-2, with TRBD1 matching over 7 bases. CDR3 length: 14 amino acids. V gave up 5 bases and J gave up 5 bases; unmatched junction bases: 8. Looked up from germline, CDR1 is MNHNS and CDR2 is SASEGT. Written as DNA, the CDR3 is TGTGCCAGCAGTCCCCGTTGGACAGGTTATGGCTACACCTTC. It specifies CASSPRWTGYGYTF.

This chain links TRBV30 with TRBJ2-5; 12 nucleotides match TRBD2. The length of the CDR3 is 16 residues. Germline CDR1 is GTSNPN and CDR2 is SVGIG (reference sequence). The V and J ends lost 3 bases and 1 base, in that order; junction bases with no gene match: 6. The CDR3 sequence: CAWRLAGGPTQETQYF. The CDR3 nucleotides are TGTGCCTGGAGACTAGCGGGGGGCCCGACCCAAGAGACCCAGTACTTC.

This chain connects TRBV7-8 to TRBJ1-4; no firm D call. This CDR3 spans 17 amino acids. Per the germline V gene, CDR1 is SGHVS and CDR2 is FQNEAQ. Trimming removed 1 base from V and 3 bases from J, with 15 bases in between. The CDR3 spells CASSLGVLAGANEKLFF. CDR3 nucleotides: TGTGCCAGCAGCTTAGGCGTCTTAGCCGGGGCTAATGAAAAACTGTTTTTT.

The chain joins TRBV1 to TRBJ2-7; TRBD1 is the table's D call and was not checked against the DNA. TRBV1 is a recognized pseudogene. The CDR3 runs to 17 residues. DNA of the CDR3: TGCACCAGCAGCCATCTCATCTCCGACAGGGGTTACGACGAGCAGTACTTC. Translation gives CTSSHLISDRGYDEQYF.

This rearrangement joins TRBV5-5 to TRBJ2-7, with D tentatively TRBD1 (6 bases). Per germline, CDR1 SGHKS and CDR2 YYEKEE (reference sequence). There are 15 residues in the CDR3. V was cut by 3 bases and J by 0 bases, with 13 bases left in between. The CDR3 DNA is TGTGCCAGCAGCTCGTGGTTGGGGGCCTCCTACGAGCAGTACTTC. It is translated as CASSSWLGASYEQYF.